The sequence of this T cell receptor beta chain was determined in a study of control samples from healthy donors and cancer patients. This CDR3 contains 15 residues. The germline gives CDR1 SGHNT, CDR2 YYREEE (reference sequence). J was trimmed by 4 bases and V by 3 bases; bases with no gene match: 7. Sequenced by immunoSEQ multiplex PCR; TCRdb stores in-frame clones only, minus some. The table has over 120,000 clones, more than 85% seen once. This receptor was identified in a man aged 30 to 45 in good health. This chain links TRBV5-4 with TRBJ2-1; 7 bases agree with TRBD2. The sample comprised blood. CDR3 DNA sequence: TGTGCCAGCAGCTCTGGGACTACCACTTACAATGAGCAGTTCTTC. This sequence encodes CASSSGTTTYNEQFF.